This record concerns one T cell receptor beta chain sequence. Its antigen is as yet unknown. Treatment given: roughly 10-day PBMC culture with coronavirus spike peptide pools or control peptides (ViraFEST assay). The data were taken from a study of vaccination and CD4 T cells after COVID-19. About the study: Control cultures were supplied with a CEFX pool, an HIV-1 Nef pool, or no peptide at all.

Cultured CD4+ T-cell DNA underwent Oncomine TCR Beta short-read sequencing. TCRdb independently ran MiXCR on the PCR reads; one entry per CDR3 protein. The sample contains some 14,000 distinct CDR3 sequences, 29% of which appear only once. Findings of the study overall: Researchers report that a median roughly 86% of reactive clones in convalescent patients surfaced only post-vaccination.

The clonotype comes from a human donor who received a COVID-19 vaccine. The sequencing used CD4+ T cells from blood, cultured in vitro, collected before SARS-CoV-2 vaccination.

The CDR3 DNA is TGTGCCAGCTCACGAGGGACTAGCGGGGGTGTTCACACCGGGGAGCTGTTTTTT. Translated: CASSRGTSGGVHTGELFF. The V and J genes are TRBV18 and TRBJ2-2, with 14 nucleotides matching TRBD2. Trimming removed 4 bases from V and 3 bases from J; junction bases left unmatched: 7. The CDR3 covers 18 residues. CDR1 and CDR2 from the germline V gene are KGHSH and LQKENI. Variable domain in full (rest from reference TRBV18 and TRBJ2-2): NAGVMQNPRHLVRRRGQEARLRCSPMKGHSHVYWYRQLPEEGLKFMVYLQKENIIDESGMPKERFSAEFPKEGPSILRIQQVVRGDSAAYFCASSRGTSGGVHTGELFFGEGSRLTVL.